This T cell receptor (beta chain) was sequenced for a study of graft-versus-host responses after intestinal transplantation. Some clones are missing from TCRdb's copy, which holds only in-frame ones; the method was immunoSEQ multiplex PCR. The table records around 110,000 clones, around 92% of them present only once. CDR3 size: 15 residues. The germline V gene has CDR1 SGDLS and CDR2 YYNGEE. Turning to this clone: Its cognate antigen is unknown. The junction does not match germline at one end; this may be a read error. Other DNA sequences in this specimen translate into the identical CDR3.

This sample comprised unstimulated CD8+ T cells sorted from spleen or lymph node cells, obtained before transplant. This clonotype was sampled from a human donor who was the organ donor for an intestinal transplant. V is TRBV9 and J is TRBJ2-7, with D perhaps given as TRBD1 or TRBD2 (5 bases each). CDR3 nucleotides: TGTGCCAGCAGCATACTACGGGACGGACTCTACGAGCAATATTTC. Translated: CASSILRDGLYEQYF.